Shown below are 22 T cell receptor beta chains from a single sample sequenced in a study of blood T cells in healthy people across ages. For the second PCR, which ran for about 6 to 11 cycles, a sample-barcoded 5' primer and a J-beta primer mix were used. TCRdb independently ran MiXCR on the 5' RACE reads; one entry per CDR3 protein. Here the sample spans some 730,000 distinct CDR3 sequences, about 20% being singletons. Input material: blood. The source of these receptors is a man in his 70s in good health.

The chain has TRBV12-3 or TRBV12-4 and TRBJ2-5; 8 bases agree with TRBD2. This CDR3 is built from 15 residues. J was trimmed by 5 bases and V by 7 bases; bases with no gene match: 12. CDR3: CASTHSGTREETQYF. CDR3 bases: TGTGCCAGCACCCATTCCGGGACTAGGGAGGAGACCCAGTACTTC.

This chain joins TRBV20-1 and TRBJ2-3, with 11 positions matching TRBD2. V lost 6 bases, J lost 3 bases, and 8 bases stayed unmatched. The V gene's germline CDR1 is DFQATT and CDR2 SNEGSKA (reference sequence). The CDR3 runs 15 residues. The CDR3 DNA is TGCAGTGCCCCTAATAGCGGGGGGGCAACAGATACGCAGTATTTT. It specifies CSAPNSGGATDTQYF.

This clonotype has only a few counts. The rearrangement uses TRBV6-5 and TRBJ2-3; D is ambiguous. V was clipped by 5 bases and J by 0 bases, with 9 bases between them. From germline, CDR1 is MNHEY and CDR2 SVGAGI. CDR3 length: 14 residues. In DNA form, the CDR3 reads TGTGCCAGCAGTCCCTACGCTAGCACAGATACGCAGTATTTT. Amino acids: CASSPYASTDTQYF.

The chain links TRBV12-3 or TRBV12-4 to TRBJ2-5; D is unclear. The DNA end is more similar to TRBJ2-7, so the J call may be wrong. The CDR3 extends over 15 amino acids. CDR3 bases: TGTGCCAGCAGTCCCTTCGGTCAGCCCCCGAACGAGCAGTACTTC. Amino acid sequence: CASSPFGQPPNEQYF.

This clonotype occurred a few times. The V call is TRBV3-1, the J call TRBJ2-5, with D possibly TRBD1 on 6 matching bases. The V and J ends lost 2 bases and 4 bases respectively, with 11 bases between them. From germline, CDR1 is LGHDT and CDR2 YNNKEL (reference sequence). The CDR3 contains 14 residues. The CDR3 DNA sequence: TGTGCCAGCAGCCAAAAGGGACATGCAGAGACCCAGTACTTC. Protein sequence: CASSQKGHAETQYF.

This rearrangement joins TRBV3-1 to TRBJ1-6; D unclear. The germline V gene encodes CDR1 LGHDT and CDR2 YNNKEL (reference sequence). V was clipped by 1 base and J by 10 bases, with 8 bases between them. The CDR3 contains 13 residues. CDR3 residues: CASSQGRRSPLHF. CDR3 DNA: TGTGCCAGCAGCCAAGGAAGGCGGTCACCCCTCCACTTT.

V and J are TRBV7-9 and TRBJ2-1; the D gene is possibly TRBD2 (6 bases). V shed 5 bases and J shed 0 bases, with 11 bases lying between them. The V gene's germline CDR1 is SEHNR and CDR2 FQNEAQ (reference sequence). The CDR3 contains 15 residues. The CDR3 protein is CASSQPTSSYNEQFF. Here the CDR3 DNA reads TGTGCCAGCAGCCAACCGACTAGCTCCTACAATGAGCAGTTCTTC.

This clonotype was detected only once. The chain joins TRBV6-6 to TRBJ2-7, with 9 bases that match TRBD1. The ends lost 0 bases at V and 2 bases at J; junction bases unmatched: 2. Germline V gene data show CDR1 as MNHNY and CDR2 as SVGAGI (reference sequence). CDR3 size: 15 residues. The CDR3 protein is CASSYSTGGPYEQYF. The CDR3 nucleotides are TGTGCCAGCAGTTACTCGACAGGGGGTCCCTACGAGCAGTACTTC.

This clonotype has a handful of counts. V and J are TRBV27 and TRBJ1-2, with 7 bases lining up with TRBD1. From germline, CDR1 is MNHEY and CDR2 SMNVEV (reference sequence). CDR3 length: 15 residues. Trimming cost V 2 bases and J 4 bases; bases outside gene matches: 7. CDR3 sequence: CASSLRPGGTYGYTF. For the CDR3, the DNA is TGTGCCAGCAGTTTAAGGCCAGGGGGTACCTATGGCTACACCTTC.

This clonotype showed up just a few times. The CDR3 DNA follows: TGCAGTGCTAGAGCTGACTCCGGAGCGTTATATACGCAGTATTTT. Translating it yields CSARADSGALYTQYF. The chain employs TRBV20-1 and TRBJ2-3; no definite D call. The CDR3 consists of 15 residues. Germline CDR1 DFQATT, CDR2 SNEGSKA (reference sequence). V lost 1 base and J lost 7, with 18 bases in between.

This clonotype was counted between two and nine times. This chain connects TRBV3-1 to TRBJ2-3, with 8 nucleotides matching TRBD2. The CDR3 is made up of 12 amino acids. The V gene's germline CDR1 is LGHDT and CDR2 YNNKEL (reference sequence). V dropped 4 bases and J dropped 13; count of bases not matched to a gene: 7. The CDR3 region is CASSPGTRVKYF. The DNA of the CDR3 is TGTGCCAGCAGCCCCGGGACTAGGGTGAAGTATTTT.

The J gene is TRBJ2-1, the V gene TRBV12-3 or TRBV12-4; perhaps TRBD2 as D (6 bases). V was clipped by 6 bases and J by 9 bases, with 21 bases between them. The CDR3 totals 15 residues. The CDR3 nucleotides read TGTGCCAGCAGCTCTAACACCCAGGCGGGGAGTGAGCAGTTCTTC. It translates to CASSSNTQAGSEQFF.

This clonotype was detected many times. The chain employs TRBV7-2 and TRBJ2-5; the match to TRBD2 covers 10 bases. The CDR3 length is 15 residues. Germline V gene sequence: CDR1 SGHTA, CDR2 FQGNSA. V dropped 3 bases and J dropped 1; count of bases not matched to a gene: 2. The CDR3 reads CASSLTSGPQETQYF. CDR3 sequence (DNA): TGTGCCAGCAGCTTGACTAGCGGGCCCCAAGAGACCCAGTACTTC.

This rearrangement joins TRBV9 to TRBJ2-5; D may be TRBD2 (6 bases). Trimming cost V 0 bases and J 6 bases, with 9 bases left between them. Germline values: CDR1 SGDLS, CDR2 YYNGEE. The CDR3 runs 13 residues. The CDR3 region has the DNA TGTGCCAGCAGCGTAGCGCGGGGCAAGACCCAGTACTTC. It specifies CASSVARGKTQYF.

This clonotype was observed a few times. In DNA form, the CDR3 reads TGTGCCAGCAGTCGGACAGGGGGGGACAAAAACATTCAGTACTTC. It translates to CASSRTGGDKNIQYF. The chain joins TRBV12-3 or TRBV12-4 to TRBJ2-4, with 10 bases aligning to TRBD1. The CDR3 spans 15 residues. The junction had 4 bases not matched to a gene; V was cut back by 5 bases and J by 3 bases.

J is TRBJ1-2 and V is TRBV10-2, with unresolved D. Germline assignment: CDR1 WSHSY and CDR2 SAAADI. Trimming cost V 3 bases and J 2 bases, with 19 bases left between them. CDR3 length: 17 residues. This CDR3 is CASSDSLSRQRNYGYTF. CDR3 coding DNA: TGCGCCAGCAGTGATTCTCTCTCCCGACAACGCAACTATGGCTACACCTTC.

The V gene is TRBV20-1, the J gene TRBJ2-1, with 7 bases aligning to TRBD2. From germline, CDR1 is DFQATT and CDR2 SNEGSKA (reference sequence). V shed 3 bases and J 3 bases; nucleotides not matched to a gene: 5. The CDR3 has 14 amino acids. The CDR3 bases are TGCAGTGCTAGTAAAGCGGGAATCTACAATGAGCAGTTCTTC. Protein product: CSASKAGIYNEQFF.

V usage is TRBV5-1 and J usage is TRBJ1-1; 7 bases map to TRBD1. Trimming at V came to 3 bases and at J to 3 bases, leaving 8 bases not matched to a gene. Germline values: CDR1 SGHRS, CDR2 YFSETQ. The CDR3 has 15 amino acids. CDR3: CASSSETGLDTEAFF. As DNA, the CDR3 is TGCGCCAGCAGCTCGGAGACAGGGTTGGACACTGAAGCTTTCTTT.

Points on this clonotype: This likely comes from a read error, as the CDR3 has no conserved phenylalanine or tryptophan at its end. The limits of the CDR3 on the DNA are not certain, so only TCRdb's listed CDR3 is given. This chain uses TRBV12-3 or TRBV12-4 with TRBJ2-5. With termini counted, the CDR3 has 11 amino acids. The CDR3: CTSSLGLVGFL.

The chain joins TRBV29-1 to TRBJ1-1; 10 nucleotides match TRBD1. Germline CDR1 is SQVTM and CDR2 is ANQGSEA. The junction had 7 bases not matched to a gene; V was cut back by 6 bases and J by 6 bases. The CDR3 covers 13 residues. The CDR3 nucleotides read TGCAGCGTCGTCAGGGACAGGGGCCCTGAAGCTTTCTTT. Protein sequence: CSVVRDRGPEAFF.

J is TRBJ1-2 and V is TRBV29-1; TRBD1 agrees at 7 bases. The CDR3 extends over 13 amino acids. Germline V CDR1 and CDR2: SQVTM, ANQGSEA. Trimming cost V 7 bases and J 8 bases; bases outside gene matches: 13. The CDR3 coding sequence is TGCAGCGCCGCCAGGGGGAATCAAAACGGCTACACCTTC. It translates to CSAARGNQNGYTF.

The CDR3 DNA is TGTGCCAGCCGGAGACAGGGCGGCACCGGGGAGCTGTTTTTT. Its translation is CASRRQGGTGELFF. The chain has TRBV6-4 and TRBJ2-2, with 7 bases fitting TRBD1. Germline V gene sequence: CDR1 MRHNA, CDR2 SNTAGT. V trimming: 8 bases; J trimming: 4 bases; junction bases outside the gene matches: 7. This CDR3 region has 14 residues.